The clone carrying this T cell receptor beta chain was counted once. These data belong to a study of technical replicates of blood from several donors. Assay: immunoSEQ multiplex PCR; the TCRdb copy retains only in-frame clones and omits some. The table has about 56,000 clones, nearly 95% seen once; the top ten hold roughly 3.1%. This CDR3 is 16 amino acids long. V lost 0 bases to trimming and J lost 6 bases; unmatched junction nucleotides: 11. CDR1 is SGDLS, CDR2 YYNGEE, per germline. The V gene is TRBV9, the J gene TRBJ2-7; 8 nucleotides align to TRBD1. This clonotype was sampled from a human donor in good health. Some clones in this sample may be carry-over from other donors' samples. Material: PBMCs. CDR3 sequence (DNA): TGTGCCAGCAGCGTAGGAGTCAGGGGGCTTTTGGTCGAGCAGTACTTC. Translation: CASSVGVRGLLVEQYF.